This T cell receptor beta chain stems from a study of shared clonotypes between healthy human individuals. Study-level information: The donors, two women and three men, were aged 18 to 49. Study findings and constraints: Generally, estimated richness proved larger in naive subsets than it did in memory subsets.

As for this clone: Its target is unknown.

Naive CD8 cells were CD45RO-negative, positively selected for CCR7, excluding terminally differentiated effector memory CD45RA+ cells. The V end was cut by 3 bases, the J end by 6 bases, with 8 bases between. The CDR3 contains 13 residues. Germline V gene lookup returns CDR1 PRHDT and CDR2 FYEKMQ (reference sequence). An approximately 210 ng quantity of DNA, approximately 29,000 T cell genomes, went into the sorted-subset replicate PCRs. Study processing details: There were no quality scores in the junction-only immunoSEQ sequences, so filtering differed. Clones were sequenced by immunoSEQ multiplex PCR, and TCRdb holds only the in-frame ones, with some missing. That table furnishes V, J and clone size, whereas the DNA furnished D and trimming. The sample consists of about 2 million clones, about 94% of them appearing once.

Sequenced: naive CD8+ T cells sorted from blood. The chain couples TRBV13 to TRBJ1-4; D is possibly TRBD1 (6 bases). This TCR was sampled from a man aged 18 to 30 in good health. CDR3 coding DNA: TGTGCCAGCAGCTTGGGGGGCGATGAAAAACTGTTTTTT. Protein product: CASSLGGDEKLFF.